The sequence of this T cell receptor (beta chain) was determined in a study of T cells in localized non-small cell lung cancer. This table comes from immunoSEQ multiplex PCR, and its TCRdb copy is limited to in-frame clones, with some not included. The sample has around 55,000 clones, around 86% seen once; the top ten hold around 17%. With 1 base removed from V and 0 bases from J, the gap between germline ends came to 9 bases. The CDR3 runs to 15 residues. Germline V gene data show CDR1 as SGHAT and CDR2 as FQNNGV. The receptor was isolated from a female donor with stage II lung adenocarcinoma. This material consisted of PBMCs, taken before any cancer treatment. This chain joins TRBV11-2 and TRBJ2-5; D is undetermined. In nucleotides, the CDR3 is TGTGCCAGCAGCTTAGTTCCGCGCTACCAAGAGACCCAGTACTTC. Protein product: CASSLVPRYQETQYF.